A selection of T cell receptor beta chains follows, all from one sample in a study of T cell repertoires in cytomegalovirus infection. TCRdb re-called the reads through MiXCR, storing one row per CDR3 protein. Of hundreds of thousands of distinct CDR3 sequences detected, more than 20% appear once; the ten largest clones hold 6.5% to 10%. The source material was CD8+ T cells from PBMCs. The receptors were gathered from a human donor in good health (CMV status not recorded). Some clones in this sample may be carry-over from other donors' samples. Both conserved end residues are part of each CDR3. Each record gives: J gene, D gene, clone size, V gene, CDR3 DNA, CDR3 protein. The D gene is left open where the match is weak. Some rows have no size entry. The others give once, few or many, or a class for an expanded clone.

TRBJ2-2	NA	NA	TRBV20-1	TGCAGTGCGCGGGACCCCAACACCGGGGAGCTGTTTTTT	CSARDPNTGELFF
TRBJ1-1	TRBD1	NA	TRBV6-6	TGTGCCAGCAGTTACACCCTTCAGGGGGCATTGAACACTGAAGCTTTCTTT	CASSYTLQGALNTEAFF
TRBJ2-3	TRBD2	NA	TRBV20-1	TGCAGTGCTCTTAAGCGGGGGCCCAAACTCACAGATACGCAGTATTTT	CSALKRGPKLTDTQYF
TRBJ2-1	TRBD2	NA	TRBV4-2	TGTGCCAGCAGCCAAACCCCTTTGACTAGCATCGGTGAGCAGTTCTTC	CASSQTPLTSIGEQFF
TRBJ2-5	TRBD1	NA	TRBV6-5	TGTGCCAGCAGTTACTCGACGGCAGGGGGTGGGGAGACCCAGTACTTT	CASSYSTAGGGETQYF
TRBJ1-4	NA	NA	TRBV7-9	TGTGCCAGCAGCTTATTTGGAAAGCGACAAGGGGAAAAACTGTTTTTT	CASSLFGKRQGEKLFF
TRBJ1-5	NA	many	TRBV4-1	TGCGCCAGCAGCCTAGGGACCAATCAGCCCCAGCATTTT	CASSLGTNQPQHF
TRBJ2-1	NA	few	TRBV12-3/TRBV12-4	TGTGCCAGCAGTTACAGGGTTGGAGATGAGCAGTTCTTC	CASSYRVGDEQFF
TRBJ2-5	NA	few	TRBV13	TGTGCCAGCAGCTTTACTAGCCGAGAGACCCAGTACTTC	CASSFTSRETQYF
TRBJ1-2	NA	many	TRBV7-9	TGTGCCAGCAGCTTAGGAAGGGGCTACACCTTC	CASSLGRGYTF
TRBJ2-2	TRBD1	many	TRBV7-3	TGTGCCAGCAGCTTAACGTTAGCGACAGGGTACACCGGGGAGCTGTTTTTT	CASSLTLATGYTGELFF
TRBJ2-4	TRBD2	NA	TRBV29-1	TGCAGCGTTGACCGGCTAGCGGGGGGAGAAGGCAAAAACATTCAGTACTTC	CSVDRLAGGEGKNIQYF
TRBJ1-1	TRBD1	NA	TRBV10-3	TGTGCCATCAGTGAGGGACAGGGGACCATGTTTGCTTTCTTT	CAISEGQGTMFAFF
TRBJ2-1	TRBD1	few	TRBV6-2/TRBV6-3	TGTGCCAGCAGGCCGGACAGGGGGCGAAGAAACAATGAGCAGTTCTTC	CASRPDRGRRNNEQFF
TRBJ2-1	TRBD1	NA	TRBV20-1	TGCAGTGCTAGTCGGGACAGATCCTACAATGAGCAGTTCTTC	CSASRDRSYNEQFF
TRBJ1-3	NA	few	TRBV6-1	TGTGCCAGCTGGTGGTGGGGAAACACCATATATTTT	CASWWWGNTIYF
TRBJ2-1	NA	NA	TRBV28	TGTGCCGGCAACCTGGGAGAGAATGAGCAGTTCTTC	CAGNLGENEQFF
TRBJ2-7	TRBD1	many	TRBV7-2	TGTGCCAGCAGCACCCGGGACAGGGCCTACGAGCAGTACTTC	CASSTRDRAYEQYF